These 29 T cell receptor beta chains were all obtained from the same sample, sequenced in a study of PD-L1 blockade in urothelial cancer. Some clones are missing from TCRdb's copy, which holds only in-frame ones; the method was immunoSEQ multiplex PCR. The repertoire holds about 84,000 clones, with 82% as singletons. Sequenced material: PBMCs, taken around atezolizumab (anti-PD-L1) treatment. The receptors shown here come from an older man with urothelial cancer.

The gene calls are TRBV7-9 and TRBJ2-5, with a tentative D call TRBD2 (7 bases). The CDR3 length is 13 residues. Germline values: CDR1 SEHNR, CDR2 FQNEAQ (reference sequence). V was cut by 5 bases and J by 5 bases, with 12 bases left in between. CDR3 amino acids: CASSGGAFETQYF. The CDR3 nucleotides are TGTGCCAGCAGCGGGGGGGCATTCGAGACCCAGTACTTC.

The CDR3 protein is CASSTGQDGQPQHF. In nucleotides, the CDR3 is TGCGCCAGCAGCACGGGACAGGATGGACAGCCCCAGCATTTT. This chain uses TRBV5-1 with TRBJ1-5, with 8 bases matching TRBD1. The CDR3 is 14 residues long. Germline CDR1 and CDR2: SGHRS and YFSETQ. V was pared by 4 bases and J by 7 bases, with 7 bases of the junction left unmatched.

V and J are TRBV5-1 and TRBJ1-3, with D uncertain. V was trimmed by 0 bases and J by 2 bases, leaving 12 bases between them. This CDR3 contains 16 residues. CDR1 and CDR2 from the germline V gene are SGHRS and YFSETQ. This CDR3 reads CASSLGRPPTGNTIYF. Written as DNA, the CDR3 is TGCGCCAGCAGCTTGGGCAGGCCGCCTACTGGAAACACCATATATTTT.

V and J are TRBV7-6 and TRBJ2-1, with D tentatively TRBD2 (6 bases). CDR3 length: 14 residues. V lost 1 base and J lost 9, with 13 bases in between. Germline assignment: CDR1 SGHVS and CDR2 FNYEAQ. The CDR3 DNA sequence: TGTGCCAGCAGCTTAGGGACTACCGGGCTTGAGCAGTTCTTC. Amino acid sequence: CASSLGTTGLEQFF.

The J gene is TRBJ1-1, the V gene TRBV19, with D possibly matching TRBD1 (5 bases). V was shortened by 3 bases and J by 3 bases, with 8 bases between the two germline ends. Germline values: CDR1 LNHDA, CDR2 SQIVND (reference sequence). This CDR3 contains 13 residues. This CDR3 reads CASSMTGDTEAFF. CDR3 bases: TGTGCCAGTAGTATGACGGGGGACACTGAAGCTTTCTTT.

This clone was counted a few times. The CDR3 here is CASTSTGELFF. The CDR3, as DNA: TGTGCCAGCACCTCGACCGGGGAGCTGTTTTTT. The chain employs TRBV7-9 and TRBJ2-2; D call uncertain. Germline V gives CDR1 SEHNR, CDR2 FQNEAQ (reference sequence). The CDR3 covers 11 residues. The ends were cut back, 7 bases at V and 5 bases at J, with 5 bases in the middle.

The rearrangement links TRBV5-8 to TRBJ2-5; no definite D call. CDR3 size: 13 residues. V gave up 4 bases and J gave up 5 bases, with 12 bases separating them. Germline CDR1 and CDR2: SGHTS and YDEGEE. DNA for the CDR3: TGTGCCAGCAGCCCCCCCGAGTGGGAGACCCAGTACTTC. This codes for CASSPPEWETQYF.

V and J are TRBV4-3 and TRBJ2-1; 10 bases are a match to TRBD2. In germline, CDR1 is LGHNA, CDR2 YSLEER. V trimming: 0 bases; J trimming: 8 bases; junction bases outside the gene matches: 7. The CDR3 runs to 16 residues. The CDR3 DNA reads as TGCGCCAGCAGCCAAGATTGGCCTAGCGGGAGCGATGAGCAGTTCTTC. This sequence encodes CASSQDWPSGSDEQFF.

The chain employs TRBV7-9 and TRBJ1-1, with 7 bases identical to TRBD1. The V segment lost 5 bases and the J segment 7 bases; nucleotides outside the gene matches: 7. The length of the CDR3 is 13 residues. Germline lookup yields CDR1 SEHNR and CDR2 FQNEAQ (reference sequence). The DNA of the CDR3 is TGTGCCAGCAGCCAGGGACAGCGTTATGAAGCTTTCTTT. Encoded protein: CASSQGQRYEAFF.

The chain uses TRBV7-9 and TRBJ1-1; a weak D match, TRBD1 (6 bases). The CDR3 extends over 15 amino acids. Germline loops: CDR1 SEHNR, CDR2 FQNEAQ (reference sequence). With 5 bases removed from V and 0 bases from J, the gap between germline ends came to 13 bases. The CDR3 spells CASSPQQGMNTEAFF. CDR3 DNA sequence: TGTGCCAGCAGCCCACAACAGGGAATGAACACTGAAGCTTTCTTT. Together with reference TRBV7-9 and TRBJ1-1, the CDR3 gives the full variable domain: DTGVSQNPRHKITKRGQNVTFRCDPISEHNRLYWYRQTLGQGPEFLTYFQNEAQLEKSRLLSDRFSAERPKGSFSTLEIQRTEQGDSAMYLCASSPQQGMNTEAFFGQGTRLTVV.

The CDR3 DNA sequence: TGTGCCAGCAGTATCGGGACAGGATTTTACAATGAGCAGTTCTTC. This codes for CASSIGTGFYNEQFF. The chain combines TRBV27 with TRBJ2-1; 8 bases are shared with TRBD1. The CDR3 is made up of 15 amino acids. Unmatched junction bases numbered 7, after V lost 5 bases and J lost 4 bases. The V gene's germline CDR1 is MNHEY and CDR2 SMNVEV (reference sequence).

The chain recombines TRBV18 with TRBJ2-7; 10 bases map to TRBD2. Trimming cost V 2 bases and J 0 bases; bases outside gene matches: 7. Germline values: CDR1 KGHSH, CDR2 LQKENI. The CDR3 consists of 17 residues. The CDR3 spells CASSPVTSGVSSYEQYF. The CDR3 nucleotides are TGTGCCAGCTCACCAGTTACTAGCGGGGTCAGCTCCTACGAGCAGTACTTC. Drawing the rest from reference TRBV18 and TRBJ2-7, the complete variable domain is NAGVMQNPRHLVRRRGQEARLRCSPMKGHSHVYWYRQLPEEGLKFMVYLQKENIIDESGMPKERFSAEFPKEGPSILRIQQVVRGDSAAYFCASSPVTSGVSSYEQYFGPGTRLTVT.

The chain has TRBV6-1 and TRBJ2-5, with D possibly TRBD2 on 5 matching bases. V dropped 5 bases and J dropped 0 bases, with 13 bases sitting between them. From germline, CDR1 is MNHNS and CDR2 SASEGT. The CDR3 has 15 amino acids. Here the CDR3 reads CASSSQTGYQETQYF. CDR3 DNA: TGTGCCAGCAGTTCCCAAACGGGGTACCAAGAGACCCAGTACTTC.

A few counts support this clone. The chain uses TRBV7-2 and TRBJ1-2, with 12 bases identical to TRBD1. Germline assignment: CDR1 SGHTA and CDR2 FQGNSA. The ends lost 3 bases at V and 6 bases at J; junction bases unmatched: 5. This CDR3 is 15 amino acids long. The CDR3 is CASSFTGTGGDGYTF. CDR3 in DNA: TGTGCCAGCAGCTTCACCGGGACAGGGGGCGATGGCTACACCTTC.

This clone showed up just once. The CDR3 DNA is TGCGCCAGCAGCTCCGGACAGGGGAGAGGAGAGACCCAGTACTTC. Protein sequence: CASSSGQGRGETQYF. The chain employs TRBV5-1 and TRBJ2-5, with 9 bases aligning to TRBD1. The CDR3 loop spans 15 amino acids. J was trimmed by 4 bases and V by 3 bases; bases with no gene match: 7. Germline V gene lookup returns CDR1 SGHRS and CDR2 YFSETQ.

The V gene is TRBV5-1, the J gene TRBJ1-1; D not certain. The CDR3 has 13 amino acids. Trimming took 5 bases from V and 6 from J, leaving 14 bases between them. From germline, CDR1 is SGHRS and CDR2 YFSETQ. Here the CDR3 DNA reads TGCGCCAGCAGTAATAGCGGTTACGCTGAAGCTTTCTTT. Translating gives CASSNSGYAEAFF.

The chain joins TRBV9 to TRBJ2-1; 9 bases agree with TRBD2. V gave up 4 bases and J gave up 9 bases; unmatched junction bases: 11. The CDR3 is 15 residues long. CDR1 and CDR2 (germline): SGDLS, YYNGEE. DNA for the CDR3: TGTGCCAGCAGCACGGGCCTAGCGGGATTTAGTGAGCAGTTCTTC. Translation: CASSTGLAGFSEQFF.

The J gene is TRBJ2-2, the V gene TRBV11-2; D ambiguous. Germline V gene data show CDR1 as SGHAT and CDR2 as FQNNGV. The CDR3 is made up of 12 amino acids. V lost 6 bases and J 7 bases, leaving 9 bases between the germline ends. The CDR3 sequence is CASRAFGGELFF. CDR3 sequence (DNA): TGTGCCAGCAGGGCCTTTGGCGGGGAGCTGTTTTTT.

The chain links TRBV11-3 to TRBJ2-5; 11 nucleotides line up with TRBD2. Germline CDR1 is SGHNT and CDR2 is YENEEA. CDR3 length: 17 amino acids. Trimming took 5 bases from V and 7 from J; bases not matched to a gene: 15. The CDR3 nucleotides read TGTGCCAGCAGCCCTCCCCGAGTTAGCGGGAGGGGGGGGACCCAGTACTTC. Translated: CASSPPRVSGRGGTQYF.

The chain employs TRBV7-3 and TRBJ2-1; TRBD1 aligns across 9 bases. The length of the CDR3 is 15 residues. J lost 4 bases, V lost 3 bases, and 4 bases had no gene match. Germline lookup yields CDR1 SGHTA and CDR2 FQGTGA. DNA for the CDR3: TGTGCCAGCAGCTTCGACAGGGGGGAATACAATGAGCAGTTCTTC. It translates to CASSFDRGEYNEQFF. Supplemented by reference TRBV7-3 and TRBJ2-1, the full variable domain reads GAGVSQTPSNKVTEKGKYVELRCDPISGHTALYWYRQSLGQGPEFLIYFQGTGAADDSGLPNDRFFAVRPEGSVSTLKIQRTERGDSAVYLCASSFDRGEYNEQFFGPGTRLTVL.

The chain employs TRBV10-1 and TRBJ2-7, with D possibly TRBD1 on 5 matching bases. V shed 10 bases and J shed 0 bases, with 22 bases lying between them. The CDR3 is 16 amino acids. Per the germline V gene, CDR1 is WNHNN and CDR2 is SYGVQD (reference sequence). The CDR3 spells CATPRKGVPSSYEQYF. CDR3 bases: TGCGCCACCCCCCGTAAAGGGGTCCCCAGCTCCTACGAGCAGTACTTC.

The rearrangement joins TRBV18 to TRBJ2-2; D may be TRBD2 (6 bases). V lost 6 bases and J 0 bases, leaving 17 bases between the germline ends. This CDR3 comprises 17 residues. Germline values: CDR1 KGHSH, CDR2 LQKENI. The CDR3 DNA is TGTGCCAGCTCCCCAGAGGCGCGGGGCTCGAACACCGGGGAGCTGTTTTTT. Translated: CASSPEARGSNTGELFF. Using reference TRBV18 and TRBJ2-2 for the parts outside the CDR3, the full variable domain is NAGVMQNPRHLVRRRGQEARLRCSPMKGHSHVYWYRQLPEEGLKFMVYLQKENIIDESGMPKERFSAEFPKEGPSILRIQQVVRGDSAAYFCASSPEARGSNTGELFFGEGSRLTVL.

This clone was found once. The chain links TRBV6-5 to TRBJ2-1; 8 nucleotides agree with TRBD2. The germline V gene has CDR1 MNHEY and CDR2 SVGAGI. The trim removed 8 bases at V and 5 bases at J, leaving 11 bases unmatched. This CDR3 has 15 residues. The CDR3 sequence: CASRPGGSGNNEQFF. The DNA for the CDR3 is TGTGCCAGCCGCCCGGGGGGTAGCGGGAACAATGAGCAGTTCTTC.

The chain links TRBV11-2 to TRBJ1-1; no firm D call. Germline V lookup: CDR1 SGHAT, CDR2 FQNNGV. Trimming stripped 0 bases from V and 10 bases from J, with 12 bases between. This CDR3 has 13 amino acids. CDR3 in DNA: TGTGCCAGCAGCTTAGAGCACATTTCTAGAGCTTTCTTT. Its translation is CASSLEHISRAFF.

The V gene is TRBV9, the J gene TRBJ1-4, with 10 bases identical to TRBD1. In germline, CDR1 is SGDLS, CDR2 YYNGEE. V lost 0 bases to trimming and J lost 8 bases; unmatched junction nucleotides: 4. CDR3 length: 15 amino acids. CDR3 in amino acids: CASSVGDRGYEKLFF. The CDR3 DNA is TGTGCCAGCAGCGTAGGGGACAGGGGATACGAAAAACTGTTTTTT.

V is TRBV7-3 and J is TRBJ2-7, with 8 positions matching TRBD1. This CDR3 region has 13 residues. V lost 1 base and J lost 6; bases outside the gene matches: 2. CDR1 is SGHTA, CDR2 FQGTGA, per germline. As DNA, the CDR3 is TGTGCCAGCAGCTTAATAACAGGGGGCGAGCAGTACTTC. It codes for CASSLITGGEQYF.

The CDR3 reads CASSVALSSPNTGELFF. The CDR3 region has the DNA TGTGCCAGCAGCGTGGCGCTATCTAGTCCAAACACCGGGGAGCTGTTTTTT. The chain is built from TRBV9 and TRBJ2-2, with D unclear. V dropped 2 bases and J dropped 2 bases, with 16 bases sitting between them. The CDR3 is 17 amino acids. CDR1 is SGDLS, CDR2 YYNGEE, per germline.

In this sample, this clone turned up once. The chain employs TRBV9 and TRBJ1-1, with a weak D call TRBD1 (6 bases). V was pared by 7 bases and J by 1 base, with 11 bases between. Germline loops: CDR1 SGDLS, CDR2 YYNGEE. This CDR3 has 13 residues. The CDR3 DNA sequence: TGTGCCAGCCAGAGGGGGGGGAACACTGAAGCTTTCTTT. This gives the protein CASQRGGNTEAFF. Complete variable domain (other parts from reference TRBV9 and TRBJ1-1): DSGVTQTPKHLITATGQRVTLRCSPRSGDLSVYWYQQSLDQGLQFLIQYYNGEERAKGNILERFSAQQFPDLHSELNLSSLELGDSALYFCASQRGGNTEAFFGQGTRLTVV.

The chain combines TRBV5-1 with TRBJ1-4; 9 positions match TRBD1. There are 16 residues in the CDR3. The ends lost 4 bases at V and 7 bases at J; junction bases unmatched: 11. The V gene's germline CDR1 is SGHRS and CDR2 YFSETQ. The CDR3 nucleotides read TGCGCCAGCAGCCAAAGCACAGGGGGCATCGGTGAAAAACTGTTTTTT. Translating it yields CASSQSTGGIGEKLFF.